Each of the 24 T cell receptor beta chains below was sequenced from the same sample in a study of vaccination and CD4 T cells after COVID-19. Their specific antigens are unknown. Cultured CD4+ T-cell DNA underwent Oncomine TCR Beta short-read sequencing. TCRdb processed the PCR reads anew with MiXCR; each CDR3 protein has one entry. The top ten clones hold 20% to 30% of a sample with some 11,000 distinct CDR3 sequences, 25% to 35% of them seen once. The treatment: approximately 9-day PBMC culture with coronavirus spike peptide pools or control peptides (ViraFEST assay). Specimen: cultured CD4+ T cells from blood. These receptors all come from a human donor with COVID-19.

This rearrangement joins TRBV6-2 or TRBV6-3 to TRBJ2-5, with D maybe TRBD1 (6 bases). The V end lost 6 bases, the J end lost 5 bases, and 19 bases lay between the germline ends. The CDR3 runs 15 residues. Germline CDR1 is MNHEY and CDR2 is SVGEGT. CDR3 region: CASSLGGAEAETQYF. The CDR3, as DNA: TGTGCCAGCAGCCTAGGGGGAGCCGAGGCGGAGACCCAGTACTTC.

A few counts support this clonotype. The chain combines TRBV2 with TRBJ1-6, with no clear D. Deletions cut 7 bases from V and 7 bases from J, with 8 bases between. The CDR3 is 12 residues long. From germline, CDR1 is SNHLY and CDR2 FYNNEI. The CDR3 region is CASNLLNSPLHF. CDR3 sequence (DNA): TGTGCCAGCAACCTCTTAAATTCACCCCTCCACTTT.

The chain combines TRBV20-1 with TRBJ2-5, with 9 positions matching TRBD1. Germline V lookup: CDR1 DFQATT, CDR2 SNEGSKA (reference sequence). This CDR3 spans 12 amino acids. V gave up 6 bases and J gave up 3 bases; unmatched junction bases: 2. CDR3 coding DNA: TGCAGTGCCGGGACAGGGAAAGAGACCCAGTACTTC. It codes for CSAGTGKETQYF.

The V gene is TRBV7-2, the J gene TRBJ1-2; 8 positions match TRBD1. The CDR3 length is 13 residues. Germline CDR1 is SGHTA and CDR2 is FQGNSA. V was pared by 2 bases and J by 7 bases, with 3 bases of the junction left unmatched. The CDR3 sequence: CASSLRQGSGYTF. The CDR3 coding sequence is TGTGCCAGCAGCTTACGACAGGGGAGTGGCTACACCTTC.

The V gene is TRBV20-1, the J gene TRBJ2-2, with D tentatively TRBD1 or TRBD2 (5 bases each). This CDR3 is 14 amino acids long. CDR1 and CDR2 from the germline V gene are DFQATT and SNEGSKA (reference sequence). Between the trimmed V and J ends, which lost 3 bases and 1 base, there was a span of 9 bases. The CDR3 sequence is CSARGTRNTGELFF. The CDR3, as DNA: TGCAGTGCTAGGGGGACGCGGAACACCGGGGAGCTGTTTTTT.

The count of this clonotype is one. Compared with germline, one end of the junction differs, possibly owing to a read error. The V gene is TRBV27, the J gene TRBJ2-2, with 7 nucleotides matching TRBD2. Germline values: CDR1 MNHEY, CDR2 SMNVEV (reference sequence). This CDR3 is built from 14 residues. CDR3 bases: TGTGCCAGCAATGTCGGGGGGAACACCGGGGAGCCGTTTTTT. This translates into CASNVGGNTGEPFF.

This clonotype came up a few times. The chain recombines TRBV5-1 with TRBJ2-1; 8 nucleotides agree with TRBD1. The CDR3 extends over 15 amino acids. J lost 3 bases, V lost 4 bases, and 6 bases had no gene match. Germline CDR1 SGHRS, CDR2 YFSETQ. CDR3: CASSIGQGNYNEQFF. CDR3 DNA: TGCGCCAGCAGCATCGGACAGGGAAACTACAATGAGCAGTTCTTC. Combining the CDR3 with reference TRBV5-1 and TRBJ2-1 gives the whole variable domain KAGVTQTPRYLIKTRGQQVTLSCSPISGHRSVSWYQQTPGQGLQFLFEYFSETQRNKGNFPGRFSGRQFSNSRSEMNVSTLELGDSALYLCASSIGQGNYNEQFFGPGTRLTVL.

V is TRBV30 and J is TRBJ2-1; D remains ambiguous. The V end was cut by 0 bases, the J end by 9 bases, with 6 bases between. The CDR3 covers 11 residues. Germline V gene data show CDR1 as GTSNPN and CDR2 as SVGIG (reference sequence). The CDR3 sequence: CAWSVLGEQFF. CDR3 in DNA: TGTGCCTGGAGTGTACTTGGTGAGCAGTTCTTC.

This clonotype came up a few times. The CDR3 sequence: CASSLEDRSQPQHF. The CDR3 DNA follows: TGTGCCAGCAGCTTGGAGGACAGGTCTCAGCCCCAGCATTTT. The chain joins TRBV5-8 to TRBJ1-5, with 7 nucleotides matching TRBD1. V trimming: 0 bases; J trimming: 6 bases; junction bases outside the gene matches: 3. This CDR3 region has 14 residues. Germline V gives CDR1 SGHTS, CDR2 YDEGEE.

This clonotype was observed a few times. The chain couples TRBV7-2 to TRBJ1-1; TRBD1 matches 7 bases. The germline gives CDR1 SGHTA, CDR2 FQGNSA. J was trimmed by 3 bases and V by 1 base; bases with no gene match: 2. CDR3 length: 14 amino acids. The CDR3 coding sequence is TGTGCCAGCAGCTTAGGGGACAGTTACACTGAAGCTTTCTTT. It yields the protein CASSLGDSYTEAFF.

The rearrangement links TRBV7-2 to TRBJ2-7; D is perhaps TRBD1 (5 bases). Germline values: CDR1 SGHTA, CDR2 FQGNSA. The CDR3 extends over 15 amino acids. V was shortened by 5 bases and J by 0 bases, with 14 bases between the two germline ends. The CDR3 DNA sequence: TGTGCCAGCAGCACGCCGGGCCAGGGCTCCTACGAGCAGTACTTC. As protein: CASSTPGQGSYEQYF.

The J gene is TRBJ1-1, the V gene TRBV19; 10 bases fit TRBD1. V was clipped by 10 bases and J by 4 bases; unmatched bases: 15. There are 16 residues in the CDR3. CDR1 is LNHDA, CDR2 SQIVND, per germline (reference sequence). The DNA for the CDR3 is TGTGCCACTCAGAACCGGGACAGGGGTGCGGGCACTGAAGCTTTCTTT. It specifies CATQNRDRGAGTEAFF.

The J gene is TRBJ2-3, the V gene TRBV30, with D perhaps assigned TRBD1 or TRBD2 (5 bases each). The ends were cut back, 0 bases at V and 4 bases at J, with 14 bases in the middle. Per the germline V gene, CDR1 is GTSNPN and CDR2 is SVGIG (reference sequence). The CDR3 runs 15 residues. CDR3 coding DNA: TGTGCCTGGAGTGTGGGCAGGGAGTACGCAGATACGCAGTATTTT. It yields the protein CAWSVGREYADTQYF.

The chain combines TRBV20-1 with TRBJ2-7, with D perhaps TRBD1 (6 bases). This CDR3 is 14 amino acids long. From germline, CDR1 is DFQATT and CDR2 SNEGSKA (reference sequence). The germline V and J ends were trimmed by 4 bases and 1 base, with 14 bases remaining between them. The CDR3 spells CSANLGAPSYEQYF. CDR3 in DNA: TGCAGTGCTAACCTGGGGGCGCCATCCTACGAGCAGTACTTC.

The chain uses TRBV5-8 and TRBJ2-5; possibly TRBD1 for D (5 bases). From germline, CDR1 is SGHTS and CDR2 YDEGEE. CDR3 length equals 14 residues. V was shortened by 9 bases and J by 5 bases, with 20 bases between the two germline ends. CDR3 bases: TGTGCCACGAGGCCCCACGTAGCAGGGGAGACCCAGTACTTC. Protein product: CATRPHVAGETQYF.

The chain combines TRBV9 with TRBJ2-5; TRBD1 matches 7 bases. Germline V gene sequence: CDR1 SGDLS, CDR2 YYNGEE. Trimming cost V 0 bases and J 4 bases; bases outside gene matches: 3. The CDR3 is made up of 14 amino acids. In DNA, the CDR3 is TGTGCCAGCAGCGTAGAGGGGGCAGGAGAGACCCAGTACTTC. Translation gives CASSVEGAGETQYF.

This clonotype has more than one count but fewer than ten. The CDR3 nucleotides read TGTGCCAGCTGGACTGGGGCGACATACACCGGGGAGCTGTTTTTT. This codes for CASWTGATYTGELFF. The V and J genes are TRBV6-1 and TRBJ2-2, with D perhaps assigned TRBD1 or TRBD2 (5 bases each). The ends were cut back, 8 bases at V and 3 bases at J, with 16 bases in the middle. Germline CDR1 and CDR2: MNHNS and SASEGT. The CDR3 runs to 15 residues.

This clonotype was seen only a few times. The chain couples TRBV12-3 or TRBV12-4 to TRBJ2-2; 10 nucleotides align to TRBD2. V gave up 2 bases and J gave up 6 bases; unmatched junction bases: 3. This CDR3 has 15 residues. The CDR3: CASSLSGGAAGELFF. CDR3 sequence (DNA): TGTGCCAGCAGTTTAAGCGGGGGGGCCGCCGGGGAGCTGTTTTTT.

This clonotype was seen just once. The rearrangement links TRBV9 to TRBJ2-7; 7 bases fit TRBD1. The germline gives CDR1 SGDLS, CDR2 YYNGEE. V was clipped by 7 bases and J by 6 bases; unmatched bases: 10. The CDR3 contains 13 residues. The CDR3 is CASGDRALGEQYF. CDR3 coding DNA: TGTGCCAGCGGCGACAGGGCCTTGGGCGAGCAGTACTTC.

There are a few counts of this clonotype. This chain links TRBV5-4 with TRBJ2-2, with D possibly being TRBD1 (5 bases). This CDR3 has 18 residues. Trimming pared 0 bases from V and 0 bases from J, leaving 15 bases between. Per the germline V gene, CDR1 is SGHNT and CDR2 is YYREEE (reference sequence). DNA for the CDR3: TGTGCCAGCAGCTTGGCGTTTGGTCAGGGAACGAACACCGGGGAGCTGTTTTTT. Translation: CASSLAFGQGTNTGELFF. Full variable domain (outside the CDR3, taken from reference TRBV5-4 and TRBJ2-2): ETGVTQSPTHLIKTRGQQVTLRCSSQSGHNTVSWYQQALGQGPQFIFQYYREEENGRGNFPPRFSGLQFPNYSSELNVNALELDDSALYLCASSLAFGQGTNTGELFFGEGSRLTVL.

The genes are TRBV27 and TRBJ2-2; D uncertain. This CDR3 contains 16 residues. Germline values: CDR1 MNHEY, CDR2 SMNVEV (reference sequence). Trimming took off 1 base at V and 1 base at J, with 10 bases between the two ends. CDR3 protein: CASSLFSHLNTGELFF. CDR3 in DNA: TGTGCCAGCAGTTTATTTTCGCACCTGAACACCGGGGAGCTGTTTTTT.

This chain uses TRBV11-2 with TRBJ2-3; D remains ambiguous. The germline V gene has CDR1 SGHAT and CDR2 FQNNGV. This CDR3 has 14 residues. V lost 1 base and J lost 5, with 10 bases in between. CDR3: CASSLGGVGDTQYF. The CDR3 nucleotides are TGTGCCAGCAGCTTAGGTGGGGTCGGAGATACGCAGTATTTT.

There are a few counts of this clonotype. The V gene is TRBV7-6, the J gene TRBJ1-1, with D hard to call. Germline V CDR1 and CDR2: SGHVS, FNYEAQ. The V end was cut by 5 bases, the J end by 0 bases, with 16 bases between. The CDR3 contains 16 residues. CDR3 sequence: CASSRNPLTVNTEAFF. CDR3 nucleotide sequence: TGTGCCAGCAGCCGAAACCCCCTGACGGTGAACACTGAAGCTTTCTTT. Based on the CDR3 plus reference TRBV7-6 and TRBJ1-1, the full variable domain is GAGVSQSPRYKVTKRGQDVALRCDPISGHVSLYWYRQALGQGPEFLTYFNYEAQQDKSGLPNDRFSAERPEGSISTLTIQRTEQRDSAMYRCASSRNPLTVNTEAFFGQGTRLTVV.

For this clonotype: Compared with germline, one end of the junction differs, possibly owing to a read error. J is TRBJ2-7 and V is TRBV7-7; no clear D. The CDR3 covers 14 residues. The V gene's germline CDR1 is SSHAT and CDR2 FNYEAQ (reference sequence). CDR3 residues: CASSLDLSSYEQYF. CDR3 coding DNA: TGTGCTAGCAGCTTAGACCTGAGCTCCTACGAGCAGTACTTC.